The 7 T cell receptor beta chains given below trace back to one sample, sequenced in a study of cytomegalovirus exposure and HLA in healthy donors. TCRdb's table, derived via immunoSEQ multiplex PCR, lists solely in-frame clones and lacks some. The sample shows approximately 270,000 clones, around 87% of them seen only once. Sequenced sample: PBMCs. The receptors shown here come from a woman aged 18-35 years in good health and CMV-seronegative.

The gene calls are TRBV2 and TRBJ2-2, with a weak D call TRBD1 (5 bases). This CDR3 comprises 15 residues. Germline assignment: CDR1 SNHLY and CDR2 FYNNEI. V gave up 6 bases and J gave up 6 bases, with 17 bases separating them. The CDR3 sequence: CASSAKGLVSGELFF. Written as DNA, the CDR3 is TGTGCCAGCAGCGCGAAGGGGCTAGTTTCCGGGGAGCTGTTTTTT.

The V call is TRBV6-4, the J call TRBJ2-2, with D hard to call. The germline V gene encodes CDR1 MRHNA and CDR2 SNTAGT. The CDR3 is 14 amino acids. The ends were cut back, 0 bases at V and 6 bases at J, with 8 bases in the middle. The chain's CDR3 is CASSDSGLAGELFF. CDR3 sequence (DNA): TGTGCCAGCAGTGACTCGGGTCTAGCCGGGGAGCTGTTTTTT.

The chain has TRBV12-5 and TRBJ2-1; TRBD2 matches at 12 bases. This CDR3 has 14 residues. V was pared by 4 bases and J by 7 bases, with 2 bases of the junction left unmatched. Germline values: CDR1 LGHNT, CDR2 FRNRAP. CDR3 sequence reads: CASGSGTSGNEQFF. In DNA, the CDR3 is TGTGCTAGTGGTTCGGGGACTAGCGGGAATGAGCAGTTCTTC. Supplemented by reference TRBV12-5 and TRBJ2-1, the full variable domain reads DARVTQTPRHKVTEMGQEVTMRCQPILGHNTVFWYRQTMMQGLELLAYFRNRAPLDDSGMPKDRFSAEMPDATLATLKIQPSEPRDSAVYFCASGSGTSGNEQFFGPGTRLTVL.

The chain couples TRBV7-3 to TRBJ1-6; 11 nucleotides align to TRBD1. The CDR3 runs 15 residues. The germline CDR1 and CDR2 sequences are SGHTA and FQGTGA. V trimming: 4 bases; J trimming: 13 bases; junction bases outside the gene matches: 9. The CDR3 DNA reads TGTGCCAGCAGCTCCTCGGGACAGGGGGGTGCCCCCCTCCACTTT. The encoded protein is CASSSSGQGGAPLHF.

The chain recombines TRBV2 with TRBJ1-1, with 12 bases lining up with TRBD1. In germline, CDR1 is SNHLY, CDR2 FYNNEI. The CDR3 consists of 17 residues. V shed 6 bases and J 4 bases; nucleotides not matched to a gene: 12. CDR3 DNA sequence: TGTGCCAGCAGGGCCGTCCCGGGACAGGGGGCTAGCACTGAAGCTTTCTTT. Translated, it gives CASRAVPGQGASTEAFF.

This sequence joins TRBV7-6 and TRBJ2-1, with 7 bases that match TRBD1. The CDR3 sequence is 15 residues long. After removal of 5 bases from V and 5 bases from J, the junction contained 9 bases not matched to a gene. Germline lookup yields CDR1 SGHVS and CDR2 FNYEAQ. The CDR3 protein is CASSTLGTEDNEQFF. The DNA for the CDR3 is TGTGCCAGCAGCACACTAGGGACAGAAGACAATGAGCAGTTCTTC.

The chain links TRBV30 to TRBJ1-4; a weak D match, TRBD1 (6 bases). The CDR3 has 16 residues. Germline CDR1 reads GTSNPN; CDR2 reads SVGIG (reference sequence). V was trimmed by 0 bases and J by 4 bases, leaving 15 bases between them. The DNA of the CDR3 is TGTGCCTGGAGTGTACTTCGGGGGGCGGATAATGAAAAACTGTTTTTT. Its translation is CAWSVLRGADNEKLFF.